The rows below give T cell receptor beta chains drawn from one sample of a study of T cells after yellow fever vaccination. TCRdb analysed the 5' RACE reads with MiXCR anew, one entry per CDR3 protein. The sample includes 300,000 to 400,000 distinct CDR3 sequences, 7% to 10% of them seen just once. Here the sequenced sample was PBMCs, taken around 45 days after the first yellow fever vaccination. These receptors were obtained from a man aged 18 to 35 who received the YFV17D yellow fever vaccine. Each CDR3 is given with its conserved first and last residue. A clone size is listed for some rows: how often the clone was seen (once, few, many), or a class if it is expanded.

v_call | clone_size | cdr3_aa
TRBV5-4 | once | CASSRPGQALTETQYF
TRBV5-1 | few | CASSSGTSWNTDTQYF
TRBV7-2 | . | CASSWPGKGPNYGYTF
TRBV7-2 | few | CASSFAPSQGSPLHF
TRBV28 | . | CASTPAVSYNEQFF
TRBV4-1 | . | CASSQDRGDSNQPQHF
TRBV5-1 | few | CASSPGTGGFSDTEAFF
TRBV28 | many | CASSVNQPQHF
TRBV18 | few | CASSGANNQPQHF
TRBV30 | few | CAWSDNRGYYGYTF
TRBV7-8 | few | CASSPRTSGYQETQYF
TRBV3-1 | few | CASSQSPALSYEQYF
TRBV6-5 | . | CASSYTRDRVSPLHF
TRBV7-2 | many | CASSPSHSVDTQYF
TRBV18 | few | CASSLTGTASYNEQFF